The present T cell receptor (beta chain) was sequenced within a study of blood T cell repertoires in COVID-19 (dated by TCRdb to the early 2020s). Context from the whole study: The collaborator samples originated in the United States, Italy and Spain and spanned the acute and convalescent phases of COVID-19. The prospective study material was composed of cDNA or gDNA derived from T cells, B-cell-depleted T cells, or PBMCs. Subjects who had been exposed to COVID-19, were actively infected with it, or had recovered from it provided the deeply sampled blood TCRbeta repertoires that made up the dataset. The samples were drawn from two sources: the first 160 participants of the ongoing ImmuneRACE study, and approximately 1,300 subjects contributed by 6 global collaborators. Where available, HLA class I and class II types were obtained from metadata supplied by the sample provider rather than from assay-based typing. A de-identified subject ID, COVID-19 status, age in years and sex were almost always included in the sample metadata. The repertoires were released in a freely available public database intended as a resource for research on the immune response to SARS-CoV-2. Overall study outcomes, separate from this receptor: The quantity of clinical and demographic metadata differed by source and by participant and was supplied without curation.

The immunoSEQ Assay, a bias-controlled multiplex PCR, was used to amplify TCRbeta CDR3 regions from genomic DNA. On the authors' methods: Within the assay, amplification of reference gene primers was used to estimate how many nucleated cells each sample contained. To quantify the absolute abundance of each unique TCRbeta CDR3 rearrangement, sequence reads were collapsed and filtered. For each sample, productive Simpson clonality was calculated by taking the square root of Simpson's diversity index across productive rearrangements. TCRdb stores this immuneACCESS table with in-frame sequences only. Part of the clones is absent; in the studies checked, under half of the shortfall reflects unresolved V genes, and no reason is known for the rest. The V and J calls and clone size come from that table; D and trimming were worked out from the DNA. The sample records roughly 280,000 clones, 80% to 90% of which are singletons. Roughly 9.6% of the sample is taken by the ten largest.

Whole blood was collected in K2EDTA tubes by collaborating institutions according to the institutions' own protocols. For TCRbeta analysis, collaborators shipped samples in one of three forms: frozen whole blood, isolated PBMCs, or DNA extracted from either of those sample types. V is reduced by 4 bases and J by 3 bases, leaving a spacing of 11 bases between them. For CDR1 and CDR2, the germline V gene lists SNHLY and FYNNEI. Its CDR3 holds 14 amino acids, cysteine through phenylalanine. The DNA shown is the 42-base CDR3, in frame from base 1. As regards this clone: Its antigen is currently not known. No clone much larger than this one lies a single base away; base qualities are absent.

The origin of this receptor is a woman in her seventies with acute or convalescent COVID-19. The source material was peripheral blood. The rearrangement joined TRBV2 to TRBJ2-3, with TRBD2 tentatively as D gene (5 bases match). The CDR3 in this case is CASSVEVDTDTQYF. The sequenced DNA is TGTGCCAGCAGTGTGGAGGTGGATACAGATACGCAGTATTTT.